Listed below are T cell receptor beta chains from one sample, sequenced in a study of T cell changes during pregnancy in multiple sclerosis. Produced via immunoSEQ multiplex PCR; TCRdb's table is partial and in-frame only. The repertoire holds roughly 50,000 clones, with approximately 92% as singletons. This material consisted of CD4+ T cells from peripheral blood mononuclear cells, taken in the third trimester of pregnancy. These receptors originate from a female donor with multiple sclerosis, enrolled in a pregnancy study. The CDR3 runs from the conserved cysteine through the conserved F or W. D genes are given only for firm matches. Clone size appears in some rows only: once, few, many, or a class for an expanded clone.

v_call: TRBV28; clone_size: -; j_call: TRBJ1-5; d_call: -; cdr3_aa: CASRGGGTGQPQHF; cdr3_nt: TGTGCCAGCAGAGGGGGGGGAACGGGGCAGCCCCAGCATTTT
v_call: TRBV6-6; clone_size: -; j_call: TRBJ2-1; d_call: -; cdr3_aa: CASSYSSGIYNEQFF; cdr3_nt: TGTGCCAGCAGTTACTCTAGCGGAATCTACAATGAGCAGTTCTTC
v_call: TRBV5-5; clone_size: -; j_call: TRBJ1-3; d_call: -; cdr3_aa: CASQTASGNTIYF; cdr3_nt: TGTGCCAGCCAGACTGCCTCTGGAAACACCATATATTTT
v_call: TRBV10-3; clone_size: -; j_call: TRBJ1-3; d_call: TRBD1; cdr3_aa: CAISGHRGGQNTIYF; cdr3_nt: TGTGCCATCAGCGGACACAGGGGGGGCCAGAACACCATATATTTT
v_call: TRBV27; clone_size: -; j_call: TRBJ1-5; d_call: -; cdr3_aa: CASSFSVGNQPQHF; cdr3_nt: TGTGCCAGCAGTTTTAGCGTGGGAAATCAGCCCCAGCATTTT
v_call: TRBV9; clone_size: -; j_call: TRBJ2-2; d_call: TRBD2; cdr3_aa: CASSVTSGSNGELFF; cdr3_nt: TGTGCCAGCAGCGTGACTAGCGGGAGTAACGGGGAGCTGTTTTTT
v_call: TRBV19; clone_size: -; j_call: TRBJ1-5; d_call: -; cdr3_aa: CASSLLIGGSGNQPQHF; cdr3_nt: TGTGCCAGTAGTCTATTAATAGGAGGGTCGGGCAATCAGCCCCAGCATTTT
v_call: TRBV7-9; clone_size: -; j_call: TRBJ2-1; d_call: TRBD2; cdr3_aa: CASSSPIAGGSYNEQFF; cdr3_nt: TGTGCCAGCAGCTCACCTATAGCGGGGGGGTCCTACAATGAGCAGTTCTTC
v_call: TRBV30; clone_size: -; j_call: TRBJ2-7; d_call: -; cdr3_aa: CAWTPTGYEQYF; cdr3_nt: TGTGCCTGGACCCCGACAGGCTACGAGCAGTACTTC
v_call: TRBV2; clone_size: -; j_call: TRBJ1-6; d_call: TRBD1; cdr3_aa: CASTSGQGYNSPLHF; cdr3_nt: TGTGCCAGCACCTCGGGACAGGGGTATAATTCACCCCTCCACTTT
v_call: TRBV6-5; clone_size: few; j_call: TRBJ1-2; d_call: -; cdr3_aa: CATRGGGSYTF; cdr3_nt: TGTGCCACCCGCGGGGGCGGAAGCTACACCTTC
v_call: TRBV6-1; clone_size: few; j_call: TRBJ1-6; d_call: -; cdr3_aa: CASRGAGGNSPLHF; cdr3_nt: TGTGCCAGCAGGGGGGCGGGAGGGAATTCACCCCTCCACTTT
v_call: TRBV30; clone_size: -; j_call: TRBJ1-5; d_call: TRBD1; cdr3_aa: CAWRETGGPGQPQHF; cdr3_nt: TGTGCCTGGAGGGAGACAGGGGGGCCGGGGCAGCCCCAGCATTTT
v_call: TRBV28; clone_size: -; j_call: TRBJ1-1; d_call: TRBD1; cdr3_aa: CASSSGQGAFTEAFF; cdr3_nt: TGTGCCAGCAGCTCGGGACAGGGGGCCTTCACTGAAGCTTTCTTT
v_call: TRBV7-2; clone_size: -; j_call: TRBJ2-5; d_call: TRBD2; cdr3_aa: CASSLEGWRGAEETQYF; cdr3_nt: TGTGCCAGCAGCTTAGAAGGGTGGCGGGGGGCGGAAGAGACCCAGTACTTC
v_call: TRBV19; clone_size: few; j_call: TRBJ2-3; d_call: TRBD2; cdr3_aa: CASSARTSVGADTQYF; cdr3_nt: TGTGCCAGTAGTGCCAGGACTAGTGTAGGGGCAGATACGCAGTATTTT
v_call: TRBV5-1; clone_size: -; j_call: TRBJ2-1; d_call: -; cdr3_aa: CASSLPGSEQFF; cdr3_nt: TGCGCCAGCAGCTTGCCGGGTAGTGAGCAGTTCTTC
v_call: TRBV19; clone_size: -; j_call: TRBJ1-2; d_call: -; cdr3_aa: CASSMTARTAYGYTF; cdr3_nt: TGTGCCAGTAGTATGACTGCCCGGACAGCCTATGGCTACACCTTC
v_call: TRBV7-2; clone_size: -; j_call: TRBJ2-7; d_call: -; cdr3_aa: CASSFAVSYEQYF; cdr3_nt: TGTGCCAGCAGCTTCGCAGTCTCCTACGAGCAGTACTTC
v_call: TRBV21-1; clone_size: -; j_call: TRBJ1-5; d_call: -; cdr3_aa: CASSRDFVGQPQHF; cdr3_nt: TGTGCCAGCAGCCGCGACTTCGTCGGGCAGCCCCAGCATTTT